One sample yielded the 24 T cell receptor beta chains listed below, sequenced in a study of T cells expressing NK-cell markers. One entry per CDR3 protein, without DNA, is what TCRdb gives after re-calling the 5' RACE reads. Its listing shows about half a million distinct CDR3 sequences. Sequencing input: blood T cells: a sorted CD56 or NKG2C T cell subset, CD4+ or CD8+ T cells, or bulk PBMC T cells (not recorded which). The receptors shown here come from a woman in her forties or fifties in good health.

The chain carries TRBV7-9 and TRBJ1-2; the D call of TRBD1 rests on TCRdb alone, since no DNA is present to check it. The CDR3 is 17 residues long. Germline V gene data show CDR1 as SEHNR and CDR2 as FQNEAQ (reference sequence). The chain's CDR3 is CASSLAAGRQQVYGYTF.

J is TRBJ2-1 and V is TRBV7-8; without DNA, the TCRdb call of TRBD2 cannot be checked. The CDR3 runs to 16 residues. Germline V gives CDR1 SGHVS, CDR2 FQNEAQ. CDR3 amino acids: CASSSPRLDSREEQFF.

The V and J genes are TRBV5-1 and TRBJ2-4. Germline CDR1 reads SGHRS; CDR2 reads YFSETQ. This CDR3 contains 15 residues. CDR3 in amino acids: CASSLVGSGKNIQYF.

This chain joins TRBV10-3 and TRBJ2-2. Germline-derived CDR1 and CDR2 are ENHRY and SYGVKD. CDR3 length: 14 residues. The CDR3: CAIKQGPDTGELFF.

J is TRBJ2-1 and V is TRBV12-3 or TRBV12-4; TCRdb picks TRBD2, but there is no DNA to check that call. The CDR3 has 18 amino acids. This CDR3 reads CASSMTRPLAGVRNEQFF.

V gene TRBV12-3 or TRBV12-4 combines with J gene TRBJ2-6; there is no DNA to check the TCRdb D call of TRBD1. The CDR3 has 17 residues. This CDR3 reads CASRRTGAFSGANVLTF.

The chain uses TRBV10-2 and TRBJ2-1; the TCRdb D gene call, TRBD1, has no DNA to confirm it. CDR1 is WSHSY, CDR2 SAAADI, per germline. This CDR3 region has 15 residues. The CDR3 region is CASSPLEGSYNEQFF.

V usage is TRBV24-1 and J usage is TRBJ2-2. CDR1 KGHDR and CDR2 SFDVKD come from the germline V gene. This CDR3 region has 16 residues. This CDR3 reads CATSDFGGSNTGELFF.

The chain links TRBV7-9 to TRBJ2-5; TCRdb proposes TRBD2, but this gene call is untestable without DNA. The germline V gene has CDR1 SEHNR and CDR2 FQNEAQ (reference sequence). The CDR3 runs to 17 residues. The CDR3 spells CASSLGASGRKQETQYF.

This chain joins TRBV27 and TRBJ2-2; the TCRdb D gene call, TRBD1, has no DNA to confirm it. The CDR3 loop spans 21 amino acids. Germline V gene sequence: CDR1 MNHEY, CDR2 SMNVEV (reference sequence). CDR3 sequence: CASTLSPPKRPTNFNTGELFF.

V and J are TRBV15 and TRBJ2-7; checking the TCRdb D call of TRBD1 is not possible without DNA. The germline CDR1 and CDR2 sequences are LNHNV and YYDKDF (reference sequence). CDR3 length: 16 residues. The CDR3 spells CATSSGTGTPSYEQYF. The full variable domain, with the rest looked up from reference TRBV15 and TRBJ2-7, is DAMVIQNPRYQVTQFGKPVTLSCSQTLNHNVMYWYQQKSSQAPKLLFHYYDKDFNNEADTPDNFQSRRPNTSFCFLDIRSPGLGDTAMYLCATSSGTGTPSYEQYFGPGTRLTVT.

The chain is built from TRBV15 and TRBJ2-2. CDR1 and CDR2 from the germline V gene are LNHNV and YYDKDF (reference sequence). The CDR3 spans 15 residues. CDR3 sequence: CATSRVRLNTGELFF. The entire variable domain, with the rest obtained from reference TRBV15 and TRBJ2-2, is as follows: DAMVIQNPRYQVTQFGKPVTLSCSQTLNHNVMYWYQQKSSQAPKLLFHYYDKDFNNEADTPDNFQSRRPNTSFCFLDIRSPGLGDTAMYLCATSRVRLNTGELFFGEGSRLTVL.

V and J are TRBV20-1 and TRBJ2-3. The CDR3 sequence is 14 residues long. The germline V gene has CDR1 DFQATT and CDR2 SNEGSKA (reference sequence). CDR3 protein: CSASFGSSTDTQYF.

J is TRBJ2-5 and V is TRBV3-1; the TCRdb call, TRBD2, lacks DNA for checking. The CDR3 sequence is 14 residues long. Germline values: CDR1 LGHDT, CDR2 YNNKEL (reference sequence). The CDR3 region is CASSPRAVLETQYF.

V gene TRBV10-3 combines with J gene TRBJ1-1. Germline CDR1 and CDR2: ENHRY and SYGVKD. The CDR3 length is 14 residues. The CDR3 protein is CAISEAKRGTEAFF.

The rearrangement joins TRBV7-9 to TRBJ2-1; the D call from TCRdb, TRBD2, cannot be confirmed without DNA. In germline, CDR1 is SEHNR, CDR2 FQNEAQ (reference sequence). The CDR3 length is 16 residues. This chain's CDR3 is CASSQTGTSAVDEQFF.

The CDR3 here is CASSDIANTGELFF. The rearrangement links TRBV25-1 to TRBJ2-2. CDR1 is MGHDK and CDR2 is SYGVNS in the germline V gene. The CDR3 is 14 amino acids.

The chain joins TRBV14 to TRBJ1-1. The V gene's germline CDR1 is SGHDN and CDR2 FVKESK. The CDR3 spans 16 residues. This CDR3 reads CASSQEIGRESPEAFF.

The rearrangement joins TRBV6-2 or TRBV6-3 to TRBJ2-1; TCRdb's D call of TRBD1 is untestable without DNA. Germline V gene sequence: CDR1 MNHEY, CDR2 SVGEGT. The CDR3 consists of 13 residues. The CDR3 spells CASSYRSGEIKFF.

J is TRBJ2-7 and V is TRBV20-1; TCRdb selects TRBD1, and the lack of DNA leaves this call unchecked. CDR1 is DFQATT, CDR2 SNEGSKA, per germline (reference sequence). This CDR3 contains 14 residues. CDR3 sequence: CSANQPGGDYEQYF.

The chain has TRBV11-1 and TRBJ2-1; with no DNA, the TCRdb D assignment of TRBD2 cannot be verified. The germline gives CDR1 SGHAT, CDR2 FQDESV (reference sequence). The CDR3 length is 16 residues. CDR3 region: CASSLEFAGSWNEQFF. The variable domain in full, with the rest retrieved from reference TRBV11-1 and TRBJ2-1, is EAEVAQSPRYKITEKSQAVAFWCDPISGHATLYWYRQILGQGPELLVQFQDESVVDDSQLPKDRFSAERLKGVDSTLKIQPAELGDSAMYLCASSLEFAGSWNEQFFGPGTRLTVL.

Here the CDR3 reads CASKEGARAIQETQYF. This chain connects TRBV5-1 to TRBJ2-5; TCRdb lists TRBD2, though no DNA is available to test this call. The CDR3 loop spans 16 amino acids. Looked up from germline, CDR1 is SGHRS and CDR2 is YFSETQ.

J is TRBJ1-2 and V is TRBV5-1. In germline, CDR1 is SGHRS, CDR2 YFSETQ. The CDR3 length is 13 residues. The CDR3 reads CASSLEVNYGYTF.

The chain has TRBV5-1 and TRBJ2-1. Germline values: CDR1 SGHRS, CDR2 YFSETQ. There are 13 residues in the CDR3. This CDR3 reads CASSRSVVNEQFF.